The entry that follows covers one TCR beta chain sequence. The data were taken from a study of healthy donors' naive CD4 and CD8 T cells. This CDR3 spans 16 amino acids. Germline CDR1 and CDR2: MNHEY and SVGAGI. The V end lost 0 bases, the J end lost 2 bases, and 14 bases lay between the germline ends. TCR libraries were built from roughly 0.5 ug of total RNA by linear amplification. TCRdb reanalysed the reads using MiXCR and keeps one entry per CDR3 protein. Seen here are approximately 180,000 distinct CDR3 sequences, over 60% observed once, and the top ten hold about 2.1%. The chain recombines TRBV6-5 with TRBJ2-7; tentative D call: TRBD2 (6 bases). Sequenced input: naive CD4+ and CD8+ T cells sorted from blood, pooled from several donors. This clonotype originated in a pool of human donors in good health; the sample pools cells from several healthy donors. CDR3 nucleotides: TGTGCCAGCAGTTACTCGATCCTGGCTAGCGCCTACGAGCAGTACTTC. Translation: CASSYSILASAYEQYF.